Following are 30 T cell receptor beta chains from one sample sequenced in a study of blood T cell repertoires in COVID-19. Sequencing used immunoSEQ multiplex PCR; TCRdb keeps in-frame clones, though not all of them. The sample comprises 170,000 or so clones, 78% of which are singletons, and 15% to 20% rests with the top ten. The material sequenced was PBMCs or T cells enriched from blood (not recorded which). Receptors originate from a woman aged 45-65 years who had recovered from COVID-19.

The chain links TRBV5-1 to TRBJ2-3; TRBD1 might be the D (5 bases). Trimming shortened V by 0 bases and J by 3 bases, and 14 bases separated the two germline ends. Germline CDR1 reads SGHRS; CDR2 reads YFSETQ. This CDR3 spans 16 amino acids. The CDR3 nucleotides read TGCGCCAGCAGCTTGGCCGGCAGGGTGGGTACAGATACGCAGTATTTT. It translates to CASSLAGRVGTDTQYF.

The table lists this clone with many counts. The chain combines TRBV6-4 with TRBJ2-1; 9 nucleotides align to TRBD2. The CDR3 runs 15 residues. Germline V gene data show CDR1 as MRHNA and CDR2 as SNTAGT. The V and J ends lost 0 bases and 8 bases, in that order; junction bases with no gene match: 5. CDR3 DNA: TGTGCCAGCAGTGACTCGATTAGCGGGAGCGATGAGCAGTTCTTC. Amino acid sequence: CASSDSISGSDEQFF.

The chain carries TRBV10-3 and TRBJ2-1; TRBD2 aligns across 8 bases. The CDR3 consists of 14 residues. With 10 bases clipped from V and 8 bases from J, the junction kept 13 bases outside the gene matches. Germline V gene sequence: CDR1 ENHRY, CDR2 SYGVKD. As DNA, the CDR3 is TGTGCCACTAAGCGGGAGATCTCGAGCGATGAGCAGTTCTTC. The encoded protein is CATKREISSDEQFF.

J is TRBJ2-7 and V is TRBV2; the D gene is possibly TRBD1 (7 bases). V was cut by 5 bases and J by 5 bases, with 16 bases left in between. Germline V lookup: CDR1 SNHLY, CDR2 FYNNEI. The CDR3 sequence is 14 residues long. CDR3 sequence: CASSTFTGEDEQYF. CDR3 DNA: TGTGCCAGCAGTACTTTCACAGGGGAGGACGAGCAGTACTTC.

The CDR3 loop reads CASSLKGVSWGSQETQYF. The CDR3 nucleotides are TGCGCCAGCAGCTTGAAGGGGGTTTCGTGGGGCTCTCAAGAGACCCAGTACTTC. The chain is built from TRBV5-1 and TRBJ2-5, with D possibly TRBD1 on 6 matching bases. Trimming pared 1 base from V and 2 bases from J, leaving 21 bases between. The V gene's germline CDR1 is SGHRS and CDR2 YFSETQ. CDR3 size: 18 residues.

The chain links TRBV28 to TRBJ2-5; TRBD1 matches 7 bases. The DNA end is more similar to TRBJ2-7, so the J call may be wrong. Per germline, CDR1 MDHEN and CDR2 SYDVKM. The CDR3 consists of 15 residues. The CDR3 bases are TGTGCCAGCATTCAGTCGACAGGGAACAGGGTCGAGCAGTACTTC. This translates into CASIQSTGNRVEQYF.

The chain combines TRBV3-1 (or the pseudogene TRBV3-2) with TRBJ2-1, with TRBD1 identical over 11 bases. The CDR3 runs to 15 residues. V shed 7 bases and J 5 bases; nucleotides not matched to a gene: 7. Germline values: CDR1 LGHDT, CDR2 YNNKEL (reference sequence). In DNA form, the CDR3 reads TGTGCCAGCATCGTCCGGGACAGGGGGGACAATGAGCAGTTCTTC. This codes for CASIVRDRGDNEQFF.

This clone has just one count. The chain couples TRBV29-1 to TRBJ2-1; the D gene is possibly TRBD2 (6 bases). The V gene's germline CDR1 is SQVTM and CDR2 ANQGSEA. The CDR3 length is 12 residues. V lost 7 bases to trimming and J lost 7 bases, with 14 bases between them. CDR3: CSAQTSINEQFF. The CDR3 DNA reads TGCAGCGCCCAGACTAGTATTAATGAGCAGTTCTTC.

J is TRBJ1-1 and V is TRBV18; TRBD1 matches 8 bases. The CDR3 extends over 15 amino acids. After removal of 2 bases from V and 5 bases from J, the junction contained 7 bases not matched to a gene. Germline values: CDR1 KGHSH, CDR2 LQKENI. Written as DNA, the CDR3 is TGTGCCAGCTCACCATTACGGACAGGGAGGACTGAAGCTTTCTTT. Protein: CASSPLRTGRTEAFF.

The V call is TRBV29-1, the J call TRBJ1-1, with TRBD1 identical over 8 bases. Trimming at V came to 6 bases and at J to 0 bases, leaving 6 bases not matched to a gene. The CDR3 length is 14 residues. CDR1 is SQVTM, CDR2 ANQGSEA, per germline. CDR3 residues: CSVQGGGMNTEAFF. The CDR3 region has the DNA TGCAGCGTACAGGGGGGCGGCATGAACACTGAAGCTTTCTTT. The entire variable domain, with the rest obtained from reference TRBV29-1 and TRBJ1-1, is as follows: SAVISQKPSRDICQRGTSLTIQCQVDSQVTMMFWYRQQPGQSLTLIATANQGSEATYESGFVIDKFPISRPNLTFSTLTVSNMSPEDSSIYLCSVQGGGMNTEAFFGQGTRLTVV.

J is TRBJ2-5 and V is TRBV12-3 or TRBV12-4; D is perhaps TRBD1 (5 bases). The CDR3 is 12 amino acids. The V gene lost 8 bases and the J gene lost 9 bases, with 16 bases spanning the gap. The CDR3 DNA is TGTGCCAGCTCCTTGGGTGGGGCGTCCCAGTACTTC. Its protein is CASSLGGASQYF.

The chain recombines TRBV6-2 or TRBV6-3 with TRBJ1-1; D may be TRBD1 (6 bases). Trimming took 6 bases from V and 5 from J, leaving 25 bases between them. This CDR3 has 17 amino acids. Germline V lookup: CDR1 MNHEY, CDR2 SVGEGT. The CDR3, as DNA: TGTGCCAGCAGCCTACTTAGGTCGGGGGGCAGGTGGACTGAAGCTTTCTTT. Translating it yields CASSLLRSGGRWTEAFF.

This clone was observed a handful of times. CDR3 residues: CASSSAPSSDTQYF. The CDR3 region has the DNA TGTGCCAGCAGCTCGGCCCCTAGCTCAGATACGCAGTATTTT. The chain is built from TRBV7-2 and TRBJ2-3; D might be TRBD2 (5 bases). CDR1 is SGHTA and CDR2 is FQGNSA in the germline V gene. The ends were cut back, 4 bases at V and 4 bases at J, with 12 bases in the middle. The CDR3 covers 14 residues.

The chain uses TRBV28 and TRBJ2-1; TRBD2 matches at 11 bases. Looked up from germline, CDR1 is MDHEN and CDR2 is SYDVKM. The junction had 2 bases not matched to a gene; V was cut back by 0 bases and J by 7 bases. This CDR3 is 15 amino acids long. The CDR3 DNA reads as TGTGCCAGCAGTTTATGGACTAGCGGGAAGAATGAGCAGTTCTTC. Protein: CASSLWTSGKNEQFF.

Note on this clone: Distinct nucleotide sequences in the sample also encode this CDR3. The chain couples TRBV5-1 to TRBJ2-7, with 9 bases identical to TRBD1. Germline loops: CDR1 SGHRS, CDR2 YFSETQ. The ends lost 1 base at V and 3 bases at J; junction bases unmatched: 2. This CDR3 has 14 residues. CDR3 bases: TGCGCCAGCAGCTTGTCGGGACAGGGCTACGAGCAGTACTTC. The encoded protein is CASSLSGQGYEQYF.

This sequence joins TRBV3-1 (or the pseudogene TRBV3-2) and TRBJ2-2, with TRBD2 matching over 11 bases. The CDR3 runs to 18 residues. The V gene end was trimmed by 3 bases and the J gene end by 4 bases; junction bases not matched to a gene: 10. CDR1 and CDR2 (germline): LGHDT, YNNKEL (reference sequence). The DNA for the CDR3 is TGTGCCAGCAGCCAGGTTCTCTTAGCGGGAGGGAGCACCGGGGAGCTGTTTTTT. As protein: CASSQVLLAGGSTGELFF.

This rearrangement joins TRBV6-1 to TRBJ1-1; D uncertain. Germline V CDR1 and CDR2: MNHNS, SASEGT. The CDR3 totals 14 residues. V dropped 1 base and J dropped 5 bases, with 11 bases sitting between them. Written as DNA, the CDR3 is TGTGCCAGCAGTGAAGGTTCAGTCTTTACTGAAGCTTTCTTT. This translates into CASSEGSVFTEAFF.

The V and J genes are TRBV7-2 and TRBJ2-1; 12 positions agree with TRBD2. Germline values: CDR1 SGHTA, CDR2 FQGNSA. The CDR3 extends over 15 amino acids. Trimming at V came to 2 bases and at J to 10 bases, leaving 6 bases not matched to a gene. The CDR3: CASSLTLAGGWEQFF. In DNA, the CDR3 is TGTGCCAGCAGCTTAACGCTAGCGGGAGGGTGGGAGCAGTTCTTC.

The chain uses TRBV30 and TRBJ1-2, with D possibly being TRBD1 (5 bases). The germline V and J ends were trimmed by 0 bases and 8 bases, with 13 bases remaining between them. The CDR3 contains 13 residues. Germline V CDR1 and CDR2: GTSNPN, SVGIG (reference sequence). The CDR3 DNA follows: TGTGCCTGGAGTGTAGATGGGACTTACGGCTACACCTTC. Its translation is CAWSVDGTYGYTF.

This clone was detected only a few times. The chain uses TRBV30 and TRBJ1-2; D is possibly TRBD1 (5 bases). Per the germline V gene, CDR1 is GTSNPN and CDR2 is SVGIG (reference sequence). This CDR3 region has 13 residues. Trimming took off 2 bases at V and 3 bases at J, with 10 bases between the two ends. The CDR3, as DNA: TGTGCCTGGAGTCTGGGGCCGGACTATGGCTACACCTTC. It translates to CAWSLGPDYGYTF. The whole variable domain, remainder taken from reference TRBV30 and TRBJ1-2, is SQTIHQWPATLVQPVGSPLSLECTVEGTSNPNLYWYRQAAGRGLQLLFYSVGIGQISSEVPQNLSASRPQDRQFILSSKKLLLSDSGFYLCAWSLGPDYGYTFGSGTRLTVV.

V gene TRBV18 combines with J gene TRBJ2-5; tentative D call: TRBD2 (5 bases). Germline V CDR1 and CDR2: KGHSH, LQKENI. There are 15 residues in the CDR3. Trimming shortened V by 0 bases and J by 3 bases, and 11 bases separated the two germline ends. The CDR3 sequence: CASSPPGRREETQYF. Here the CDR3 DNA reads TGTGCCAGCTCACCACCGGGGAGACGTGAAGAGACCCAGTACTTC.

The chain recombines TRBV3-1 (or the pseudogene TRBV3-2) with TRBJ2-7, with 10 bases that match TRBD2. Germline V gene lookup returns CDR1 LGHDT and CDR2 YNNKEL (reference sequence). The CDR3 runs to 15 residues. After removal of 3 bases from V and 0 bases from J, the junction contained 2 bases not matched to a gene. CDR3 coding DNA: TGTGCCAGCAGCCAGTCTAGCGGGAGCTCCTACGAGCAGTACTTC. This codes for CASSQSSGSSYEQYF.

In DNA, the CDR3 is TGTGCCAGCAGTTTGGGGGGTGGGAGGGAGACCCAGTACTTC. This codes for CASSLGGGRETQYF. The chain couples TRBV27 to TRBJ2-5; tentative D call: TRBD2 (6 bases). The CDR3 has 14 amino acids. Trimming cost V 3 bases and J 5 bases, with 13 bases left between them. Germline lookup yields CDR1 MNHEY and CDR2 SMNVEV (reference sequence).

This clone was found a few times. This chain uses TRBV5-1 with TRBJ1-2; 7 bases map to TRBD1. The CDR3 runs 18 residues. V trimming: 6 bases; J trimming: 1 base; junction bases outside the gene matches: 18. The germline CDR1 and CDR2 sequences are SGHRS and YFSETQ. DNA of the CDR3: TGCGCCAGCATTTACCTTATTCCACAGGGGACAAATAACTATGGCTACACCTTC. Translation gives CASIYLIPQGTNNYGYTF.

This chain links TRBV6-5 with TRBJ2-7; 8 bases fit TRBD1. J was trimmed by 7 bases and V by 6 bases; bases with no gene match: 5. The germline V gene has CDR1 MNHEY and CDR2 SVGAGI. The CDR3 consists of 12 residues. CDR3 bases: TGTGCCAGCAGGCTCGACAGGGGTGAGCAGTACTTC. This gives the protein CASRLDRGEQYF.

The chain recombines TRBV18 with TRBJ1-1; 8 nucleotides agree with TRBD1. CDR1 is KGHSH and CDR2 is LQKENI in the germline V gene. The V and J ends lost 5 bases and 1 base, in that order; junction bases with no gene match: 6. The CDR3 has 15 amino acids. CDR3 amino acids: CASSLSGTGNTEAFF. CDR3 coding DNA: TGTGCCAGCTCATTATCCGGGACAGGGAACACTGAAGCTTTCTTT.

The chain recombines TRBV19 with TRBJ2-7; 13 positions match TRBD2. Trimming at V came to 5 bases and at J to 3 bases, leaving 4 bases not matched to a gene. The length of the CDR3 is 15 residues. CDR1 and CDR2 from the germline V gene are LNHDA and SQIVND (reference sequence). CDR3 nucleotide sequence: TGTGCCAGTAGTGTGGGGACTAGCGGGATCTACGAGCAGTACTTC. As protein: CASSVGTSGIYEQYF.

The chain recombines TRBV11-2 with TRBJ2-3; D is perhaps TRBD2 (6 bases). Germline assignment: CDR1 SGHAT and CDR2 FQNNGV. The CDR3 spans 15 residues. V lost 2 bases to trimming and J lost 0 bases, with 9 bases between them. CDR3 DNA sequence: TGTGCCAGCAGCTTAAGGCGGGGAAGCACAGATACGCAGTATTTT. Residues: CASSLRRGSTDTQYF.

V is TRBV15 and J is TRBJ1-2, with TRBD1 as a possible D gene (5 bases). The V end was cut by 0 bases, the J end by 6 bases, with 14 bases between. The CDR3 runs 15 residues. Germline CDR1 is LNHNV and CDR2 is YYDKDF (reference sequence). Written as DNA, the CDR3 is TGTGCCACCAGCAGAGATAGCTTCAGGGCAGATGGCTACACCTTC. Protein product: CATSRDSFRADGYTF.

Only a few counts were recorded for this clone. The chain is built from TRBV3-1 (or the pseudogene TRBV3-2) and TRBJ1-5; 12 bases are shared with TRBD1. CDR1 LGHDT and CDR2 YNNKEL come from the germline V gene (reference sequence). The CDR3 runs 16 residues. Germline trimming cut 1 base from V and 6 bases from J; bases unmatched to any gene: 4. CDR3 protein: CASSQAGTGGLQPQHF. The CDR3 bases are TGTGCCAGCAGCCAAGCCGGGACAGGGGGCCTTCAGCCCCAGCATTTT.